The 11 T cell receptor beta chains reported below all come from one sample, sequenced in a study of cytomegalovirus exposure and HLA in healthy donors. Clones were sequenced by immunoSEQ multiplex PCR, and TCRdb holds only the in-frame ones, with some missing. The data show about 79,000 clones, 90% to 95% seen once. The sample was PBMCs. The receptors were sampled from a woman in her twenties or thirties in good health and CMV-seronegative.

The chain recombines TRBV7-2 with TRBJ1-1; 8 bases are a match to TRBD1. The ends lost 4 bases at V and 6 bases at J; junction bases unmatched: 10. The CDR3 runs 15 residues. Germline assignment: CDR1 SGHTA and CDR2 FQGNSA. CDR3 sequence: CASSSRYQGAPEAFF. The CDR3 DNA reads TGTGCCAGCAGCTCCCGGTACCAGGGGGCACCTGAAGCTTTCTTT.

The chain recombines TRBV6-1 with TRBJ2-7; perhaps TRBD1 as D (6 bases). V lost 2 bases, J lost 7 bases, and 18 bases lay in between. The CDR3 has 15 residues. Germline CDR1 MNHNS, CDR2 SASEGT. The CDR3 loop reads CASSENPNRVNEQYF. The CDR3, as DNA: TGTGCCAGCAGTGAAAATCCCAACAGGGTAAATGAGCAGTACTTC.

The rearrangement joins TRBV5-1 to TRBJ2-5; 8 bases are a match to TRBD2. Germline V gene lookup returns CDR1 SGHRS and CDR2 YFSETQ. The junction had 10 bases not matched to a gene; V was cut back by 3 bases and J by 3 bases. The CDR3 covers 16 residues. CDR3: CASSSGLAKIKETQYF. DNA for the CDR3: TGCGCCAGCAGCTCCGGACTAGCCAAGATAAAAGAGACCCAGTACTTC.

The genes are TRBV5-1 and TRBJ1-3, with D perhaps matching TRBD1 (6 bases). V lost 6 bases, J lost 3 bases, and 13 bases lay in between. The CDR3 is made up of 14 amino acids. Germline loops: CDR1 SGHRS, CDR2 YFSETQ. CDR3 loop: CASNSGQFGNTIYF. The CDR3 DNA is TGCGCCAGCAACAGTGGACAGTTTGGAAACACCATATATTTT.

Written as DNA, the CDR3 is TGTGTCAGAAGCTTAGACTCGGGTTCGGCCTCTGGGGCCAACGTCCTGACTTTC. Its translation is CVRSLDSGSASGANVLTF. V is TRBV7-5 and J is TRBJ2-6; the table's TRBD2 call for D was not verified on the DNA. TRBV7-5 is an annotated pseudogene. CDR3 length equals 18 residues.

This chain links TRBV18 with TRBJ1-2; D remains ambiguous. The V end lost 2 bases, the J end lost 1 base, and 14 bases lay between the germline ends. The CDR3 sequence is 16 residues long. CDR1 and CDR2 (germline): KGHSH, LQKENI. The CDR3 sequence: CASSPYSHSNNYGYTF. In nucleotides, the CDR3 is TGTGCCAGCTCACCATATAGCCATTCCAATAACTATGGCTACACCTTC. Combining the CDR3 with reference TRBV18 and TRBJ1-2 gives the whole variable domain NAGVMQNPRHLVRRRGQEARLRCSPMKGHSHVYWYRQLPEEGLKFMVYLQKENIIDESGMPKERFSAEFPKEGPSILRIQQVVRGDSAAYFCASSPYSHSNNYGYTFGSGTRLTVV.

The chain links TRBV27 to TRBJ2-1; D perhaps matches TRBD1 (5 bases). CDR3 length: 13 amino acids. The germline V and J ends were trimmed by 8 bases and 3 bases, with 11 bases remaining between them. Looked up from germline, CDR1 is MNHEY and CDR2 is SMNVEV (reference sequence). The CDR3 DNA follows: TGTGCCAGCGGGGCTAGTATCTACAATGAGCAGTTCTTC. It encodes CASGASIYNEQFF.

This rearrangement joins TRBV7-6 to TRBJ2-5; no clear D. V shed 5 bases and J shed 4 bases, with 5 bases lying between them. The CDR3 has 11 residues. Germline CDR1 SGHVS, CDR2 FNYEAQ. In DNA, the CDR3 is TGTGCCAGCAGCCCATCAGAGACCCAGTACTTC. Translating gives CASSPSETQYF.

The chain combines TRBV6-1 with TRBJ2-2, with 13 bases identical to TRBD2. The V and J ends lost 4 bases and 7 bases, in that order; junction bases with no gene match: 6. Germline CDR1 and CDR2: MNHNS and SASEGT. This CDR3 region has 16 residues. The CDR3 bases are TGTGCCAGCAGTGGACTAGCGGGGGGCCGCGGCGGGGAGCTGTTTTTT. Its protein is CASSGLAGGRGGELFF.

The chain has TRBV6-1 and TRBJ1-3; no reliable D call. The CDR3 length is 14 residues. V was trimmed by 2 bases and J by 2 bases, leaving 7 bases between them. The V gene's germline CDR1 is MNHNS and CDR2 SASEGT. DNA for the CDR3: TGTGCCAGCAGTGAACTAACAGCTGGAAACACCATATATTTT. Amino acid sequence: CASSELTAGNTIYF.

The chain has TRBV18 and TRBJ1-4; the match to TRBD1 covers 8 bases. The germline V gene has CDR1 KGHSH and CDR2 LQKENI. V trimming: 3 bases; J trimming: 8 bases; junction bases outside the gene matches: 8. CDR3 length: 15 amino acids. The CDR3 nucleotides read TGTGCCAGCTCACCGGCCGGGACAGGAGGAGAAAAACTGTTTTTT. It yields the protein CASSPAGTGGEKLFF.